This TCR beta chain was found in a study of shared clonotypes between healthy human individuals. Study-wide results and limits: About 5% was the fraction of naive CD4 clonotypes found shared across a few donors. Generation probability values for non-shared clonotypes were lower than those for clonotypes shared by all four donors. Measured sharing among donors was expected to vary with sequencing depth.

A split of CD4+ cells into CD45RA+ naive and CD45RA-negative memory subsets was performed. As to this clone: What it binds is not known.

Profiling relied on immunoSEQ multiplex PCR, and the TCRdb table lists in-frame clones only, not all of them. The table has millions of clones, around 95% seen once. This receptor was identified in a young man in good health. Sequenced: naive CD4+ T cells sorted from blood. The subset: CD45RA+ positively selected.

CDR3 sequence reads: CAILLAARETQYF. CDR3 coding DNA: TGTGCCATCCTACTAGCTGCCCGAGAGACCCAGTACTTC. This chain connects TRBV7-9 to TRBJ2-5; D may be TRBD2 (6 bases). The CDR3 runs to 13 residues. CDR1 is SEHNR and CDR2 is FQNEAQ in the germline V gene (reference sequence). Trimming removed 10 bases at V and 4 bases at J, with 16 bases between. The full variable domain, with the rest looked up from reference TRBV7-9 and TRBJ2-5, is DTGVSQNPRHKITKRGQNVTFRCDPISEHNRLYWYRQTLGQGPEFLTYFQNEAQLEKSRLLSDRFSAERPKGSFSTLEIQRTEQGDSAMYLCAILLAARETQYFGPGTRLLVL.